This T cell receptor beta chain was recovered during a study of cytomegalovirus exposure and HLA in healthy donors. For the study at large: Both the roughly 120 validation repertoires and the approximately 700 first-cohort repertoires used the same platform, as reported by a later analysis.

Concerning this clone: The antigen is unknown.

Study-wide results and caveats: Most TCR sequences were rare, but some public TCRs occurred in many donors. In vitro confirmation showed a few CMV-associated chains to be CMV antigen specific. With high specificity and sensitivity, the classifier reportedly diagnosed cytomegalovirus status.

The CDR3 has 14 residues. V was pared by 2 bases and J by 9 bases, with 8 bases of the junction left unmatched. Germline V gives CDR1 MGHRA, CDR2 YSYEKL. Assay: immunoSEQ multiplex PCR; the TCRdb copy retains only in-frame clones and omits some. The sample lists 100,000 to 130,000 clones; roughly 88% were seen once. The V gene is TRBV4-1, the J gene TRBJ2-5; 8 bases line up with TRBD2. The specimen was PBMCs. The TCR sequence derives from a woman in her late teens or twenties in good health and CMV-seronegative. The CDR3 is CASSQTPGLVSQYF. The DNA of the CDR3 is TGCGCCAGCAGCCAAACCCCGGGACTAGTTTCCCAGTACTTC.